Each of the 13 T cell receptor beta chains below was sequenced from the same sample in a study of blood T cell repertoires in COVID-19. The protocol was immunoSEQ multiplex PCR, while the TCRdb copy is restricted to in-frame clones and leaves out a portion. The table has just over 650,000 clones, about nine tenths seen once. Sequencing used peripheral blood. The receptors here all came from a woman younger than 35 with acute or convalescent COVID-19.

The rearrangement joins TRBV7-2 to TRBJ2-7, with 9 bases fitting TRBD1. The CDR3 extends over 16 amino acids. V was pared by 5 bases and J by 0 bases, with 8 bases of the junction left unmatched. Per germline, CDR1 SGHTA and CDR2 FQGNSA. This CDR3 reads CASSLIQGASSYEQYF. In nucleotides, the CDR3 is TGTGCCAGCAGCCTAATACAGGGGGCGAGCTCCTACGAGCAGTACTTC. The whole variable domain, remainder taken from reference TRBV7-2 and TRBJ2-7, is GAGVSQSPSNKVTEKGKDVELRCDPISGHTALYWYRQSLGQGLEFLIYFQGNSAPDKSGLPSDRFSAERTGGSVSTLTIQRTQQEDSAVYLCASSLIQGASSYEQYFGPGTRLTVT.

The rearrangement joins TRBV4-3 to TRBJ1-3; possible D gene TRBD1, 6 bases. The CDR3 has 15 amino acids. Germline V gives CDR1 LGHNA, CDR2 YSLEER. The germline V and J ends were trimmed by 4 bases and 3 bases, with 13 bases remaining between them. The CDR3: CASSLEGGGGNTIYF. The CDR3 DNA reads as TGCGCCAGCAGCCTAGAGGGAGGGGGTGGAAACACCATATATTTT.

This clone has just one count. V gene TRBV15 combines with J gene TRBJ2-1; tentative D call: TRBD1 (5 bases). V gave up 2 bases and J gave up 6 bases, with 5 bases separating them. The CDR3 is 12 amino acids. Germline V gene lookup returns CDR1 LNHNV and CDR2 YYDKDF (reference sequence). CDR3 DNA sequence: TGTGCCACCAGCAGACAGGGCAATGAGCAGTTCTTC. Its translation is CATSRQGNEQFF.

Only one count was recorded for this clone. DNA for the CDR3: TGTGCCAGCAGCTCCCTAGCCAAAAACATTCAGTACTTC. Protein: CASSSLAKNIQYF. The V call is TRBV11-2, the J call TRBJ2-4; D is unresolved. Trimming cost V 4 bases and J 0 bases, with 4 bases left between them. The CDR3 contains 13 residues. The germline V gene has CDR1 SGHAT and CDR2 FQNNGV. The whole variable domain, remainder taken from reference TRBV11-2 and TRBJ2-4, is EAGVAQSPRYKIIEKRQSVAFWCNPISGHATLYWYQQILGQGPKLLIQFQNNGVVDDSQLPKDRFSAERLKGVDSTLKIQPAKLEDSAVYLCASSSLAKNIQYFGAGTRLSVL.

The CDR3 DNA reads as TGCGCCAGCAGCCAAGGGGGTCAGGGGTCCTACGAGCAGTACTTC. Translation: CASSQGGQGSYEQYF. The chain carries TRBV4-1 and TRBJ2-7; D possibly corresponds to TRBD1 (6 bases). V lost 1 base and J 1 base, leaving 11 bases between the germline ends. Germline CDR1 MGHRA, CDR2 YSYEKL. The CDR3 length is 15 residues.

The chain joins TRBV11-2 to TRBJ2-2; 9 bases map to TRBD2. CDR3 length: 17 residues. Trimming cost V 4 bases and J 2 bases; bases outside gene matches: 8. The germline V gene encodes CDR1 SGHAT and CDR2 FQNNGV. The CDR3 is CASSSISGGLNTGELFF. The CDR3 nucleotides are TGTGCCAGCAGCTCCATTAGCGGGGGCCTTAACACCGGGGAGCTGTTTTTT.

Only a few counts were recorded for this clone. The chain joins TRBV2 to TRBJ1-1, with a weak D call TRBD1 (5 bases). CDR3 length equals 14 residues. Deletions cut 2 bases from V and 3 bases from J, with 10 bases between. Germline V gene sequence: CDR1 SNHLY, CDR2 FYNNEI. In DNA form, the CDR3 reads TGTGCCAGCAGTGAAAGGGAGGGGCACACTGAAGCTTTCTTT. Protein: CASSEREGHTEAFF.

As regards this clone: The same CDR3 also results from other DNA sequences found in this sample. DNA for the CDR3: TGTGCCAGCTCACCCGGACAGGGTTACACTGAAGCTTTCTTT. Translated: CASSPGQGYTEAFF. The V gene is TRBV18, the J gene TRBJ1-1, with 8 bases aligning to TRBD1. J was trimmed by 3 bases and V by 3 bases; bases with no gene match: 3. The V gene's germline CDR1 is KGHSH and CDR2 LQKENI. The length of the CDR3 is 14 residues.

The V gene is TRBV4-1, the J gene TRBJ1-2, with 7 nucleotides matching TRBD1. V dropped 4 bases and J dropped 4; count of bases not matched to a gene: 3. Germline values: CDR1 MGHRA, CDR2 YSYEKL. The CDR3 runs to 13 residues. The CDR3 sequence: CASSRGQSYGYTF. In DNA form, the CDR3 reads TGCGCCAGCAGCCGGGGACAGAGCTATGGCTACACCTTC.

The chain joins TRBV7-9 to TRBJ1-1, with 9 positions matching TRBD1. Germline assignment: CDR1 SEHNR and CDR2 FQNEAQ (reference sequence). With V trimmed by 3 bases and J by 5 bases, 7 bases remained unmatched. The CDR3 runs 15 residues. CDR3 DNA: TGTGCCAGCAGCTTCGGACAGGGGCTTATGACTGAAGCTTTCTTT. Translated: CASSFGQGLMTEAFF.

The rearrangement links TRBV12-2 to TRBJ2-1; the DNA was not used to check the table's D call, TRBD2. TRBV12-2 is a known pseudogene. This CDR3 comprises 16 residues. Written as DNA, the CDR3 is TGTGCAAGTCGCCCCTCGGGGGGCGGGACCTACAATGAGCAGTTCTTC. Translation: CASRPSGGGTYNEQFF.

The chain combines TRBV2 with TRBJ1-3, with D possibly matching TRBD1 (6 bases). Trimming took 9 bases from V and 0 from J, leaving 12 bases between them. Per germline, CDR1 SNHLY and CDR2 FYNNEI. This CDR3 has 14 residues. This CDR3 is CASKDSHSGNTIYF. The CDR3, as DNA: TGTGCCAGTAAGGACAGCCACTCTGGAAACACCATATATTTT. The whole variable domain, remainder taken from reference TRBV2 and TRBJ1-3, is EPEVTQTPSHQVTQMGQEVILRCVPISNHLYFYWYRQILGQKVEFLVSFYNNEISEKSEIFDDQFSVERPDGSNFTLKIRSTKLEDSAMYFCASKDSHSGNTIYFGEGSWLTVV.

The CDR3 DNA reads TGTGCCAGCAGTGCATACTATGGCTACACCTTC. This codes for CASSAYYGYTF. V and J are TRBV25-1 and TRBJ1-2; the D is unclear. Germline V lookup: CDR1 MGHDK, CDR2 SYGVNS. The V end was cut by 4 bases, the J end by 3 bases, with 3 bases between. This CDR3 region has 11 residues.